This T cell receptor beta chain was observed in a study of T cells in Graves' hyperthyroidism and ophthalmopathy. In its sample, this clonotype was seen many times. PBMCs stemmed from approximately 10 ml fresh peripheral blood. RNA transcripts served as the template for amplifying TCR beta CDR3 regions. An initial round of RT-PCR targeting the TCR CDR3 relied on the HTBI primer set. MiXCR, run by TCRdb on the multiplex PCR reads, gives a single entry per CDR3 protein. The sample has roughly 100,000 distinct CDR3 sequences, just over 50% seen once. This CDR3 is 18 amino acids long. CDR1 and CDR2 from the germline V gene are SGHVS and FQNEAQ. The V segment lost 1 base and the J segment 0 bases; nucleotides outside the gene matches: 8.

The sequencing input was blood. V gene TRBV7-8 combines with J gene TRBJ1-5; 8 nucleotides match TRBD1. This receptor was taken from a woman aged 40 to 55 with Graves' hyperthyroidism. CDR3 region: CASSLGSQGGNSNQPQHF. The CDR3 nucleotides are TGTGCCAGCAGCTTAGGGTCACAGGGGGGGAATAGCAATCAGCCCCAGCATTTT.